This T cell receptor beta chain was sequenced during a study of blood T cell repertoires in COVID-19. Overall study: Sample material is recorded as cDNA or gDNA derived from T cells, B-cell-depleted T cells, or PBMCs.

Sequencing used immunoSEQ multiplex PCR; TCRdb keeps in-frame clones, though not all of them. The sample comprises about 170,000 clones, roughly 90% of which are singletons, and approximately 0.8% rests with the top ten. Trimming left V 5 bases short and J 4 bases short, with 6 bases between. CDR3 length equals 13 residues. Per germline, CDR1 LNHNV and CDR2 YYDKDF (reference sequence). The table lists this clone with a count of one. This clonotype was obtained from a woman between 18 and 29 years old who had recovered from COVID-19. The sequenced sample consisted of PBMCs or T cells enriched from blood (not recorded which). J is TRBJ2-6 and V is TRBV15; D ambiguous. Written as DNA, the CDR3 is TGTGCCACCAGCCCCCAAGGGGCCAACGTCCTGACTTTC. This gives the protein CATSPQGANVLTF.